This T cell receptor (beta chain) derives from a study of cytomegalovirus exposure and HLA in healthy donors (dated by TCRdb to between 2016 and 2019). Study-wide context: An earlier analysis of under 600 of the donors reported approximately 300 Gb of sequence data and roughly 110 million unique TCR beta sequences from about 200 million T cells. An earlier analysis of about 600 of the donors used high-throughput TCR beta sequencing to judge whether each TCR beta V gene segment behaved as functional or pseudogenic. Of the roughly 400 genotyped donors, around 81% fell in the genetic ancestry cluster associated with self-reported Caucasian donors. Rather than using new phenotypic data, the later analysis identified candidate immune exposures from TCR beta sequences and from how often those sequences occurred across donors. Among a few hundred genotyped donors of the cohort, an average of approximately 240,000 unique TCR beta nucleotide sequences were sequenced per donor, roughly 18% of them non-productive. The study aimed to test whether signatures of past pathogen exposure could be identified by cataloging public T cell receptors. All discovery cohort repertoires had been generated on a single sequencing platform. Approximately 300 gigabases of sequencing data and 70 million to 95 million unique TCR sequences made up an early release that covered fewer than 650 HLA-typed donors. Using immunosequencing, the study profiled T cell repertoires from around 670 subjects and related those repertoires to cytomegalovirus serostatus. In addition to the first cohort of 650 to 750 subjects, a separate validation cohort of 130 or so different subjects was used. HLA typing included class I and class II loci at four-digit resolution. Donor age, sex, ethnicity and CMV serostatus were compiled together with the repertoire data. The number of donors typed differed by locus, with roughly 620-630 for A, B, C, DRB1 and DQB1, roughly 520 for DQA1, 600 to 610 for DPA1, and around 450 for DPB1. A later genetic analysis took genome-wide SNP genotypes for about 55% of the 666 donors and used that subset as a discovery cohort. To study patterns of TCR occurrence, a later analysis re-analyzed previously published TCR beta repertoires from 666 donors and added high-resolution HLA genotyping. The study combined high-throughput TCR immunosequencing, statistical association of individual TCRs with disease status, and machine learning to predict cytomegalovirus infection status. Four or five DR-DQ haplotypes were handled as single units for association and clustering because linkage in the cohort was strong. Study-wide findings and limitations: The study gave a list of under 200 TCR beta chains associated with cytomegalovirus. According to a later analysis, most CMV-associated TCR beta chains appeared to be HLA-restricted, and the HLA associations seemed to be driven largely by CMV exposure. Because HLA typing was unavailable for some donors at each locus, only the typed subset was used in association tests. Immune exposure information for the cohort was limited to CMV serostatus. Because the 87-base-pair reads could not distinguish some IMGT-functional V segments, including TRBV6-2 and TRBV6-3, those segments were excluded. Because counts were too low, more than 15 rarely observed V segments, including chromosome 9 orphons, were excluded from the earlier analysis of about 500 of the donors. When HLA alleles, especially DR and DQ, strongly co-occurred, TCR associations were difficult to assign to individual alleles. A later genetic analysis reported fewer N-insertions in productive TCRs among donors in an Asian-associated ancestry cluster than the roughly 650-donor mean. A further reported finding was that TCR beta sequences accurately predicted the HLA-A and HLA-B alleles for most subjects in the first cohort. The classifier was reported to diagnose cytomegalovirus status with high specificity and sensitivity in both the original and validation cohorts. An association between a missense DCLRE1C variant and V-gene and J-gene trimming of TCR beta chains was found in a later genetic analysis and replicated in an independent cohort. Presence/absence analyses assumed roughly uniform sequencing depth across donors, an assumption that may not hold. According to a later analysis, TCR association rates differed among HLA loci, with DRB1 alleles showing the most associated TCRs and HLA-C alleles showing the fewest. Most TCR sequences were seen in very few donors, while some public TCRs were found in many individuals. A cluster of highly shared sequence variants was judged likely to represent a technical artifact of the sequencing pipeline. In a later analysis, HLA-associated TCR beta chains were found to be more clonally expanded and to have lower generation probabilities than equally common non-associated chains. In a later analysis, around 15,000 TCR beta sequences were associated with specific HLA alleles at a false discovery rate of 0.05. A later analysis reported that several top co-occurrence clusters appeared linked to parvovirus B19, influenza, CMV and Epstein-Barr virus. It was suggested by the authors that the approach could potentially be generalized to other disease states and immunological phenotypes. Correlated functional status among segregating V segments might reflect linkage disequilibrium, but an unknown experimental factor could not be ruled out. An earlier analysis of approximately 500 of the donors showed that most TCR beta V segments appeared in productive rearrangements either about 87% or about 30% of the time, which broadly matched IMGT annotations. Three of the identified cytomegalovirus-associated TCR beta chains were confirmed in vitro to be specific for cytomegalovirus antigens. Only TCR beta chains were sequenced in this cohort, and the absence of alpha or paired-chain data limited detectable features.

Reading the germline V gene gives CDR1 SGHDT and CDR2 YYEEEE. Inclusive of the bounding cysteine and phenylalanine, the CDR3 is 17 residues long. The DNA shown is the 51-base CDR3, in frame from base 1. The V end gives up 4 bases and the J end 2 bases, leaving 7 bases in the junction not matched to a gene. Libraries came from the immunoSEQ multiplex PCR assay. A mixture of 60 forward primers for TCR Vbeta segments and 13 reverse primers for TCR Jbeta segments was used in the multiplex PCR. A multiplex PCR assay on genomic DNA amplified the CDR3 region of rearranged TCR beta genes. The Illumina HiSeq System was used to sequence the amplified TCR beta libraries as 87-base-pair reads. As for the authors' bioinformatics: A later analysis counted about 80 million unique TCR beta chains across the 550 to 700 repertoires, and about 10 million of these chains were shared by at least two donors. To remove PCR and sequencing errors, raw reads were error-corrected and collapsed into unique sequences using a nearest-neighbor algorithm that merged closely related sequences. V, D and J gene segments were assigned by aligning CDR3 sequences to IMGT reference sequences. For a sequence to be retained, at least a six-nucleotide match to both a V gene segment and a J gene segment was required. Rearrangements were classified as productive when the CDR3 lacked stop codons and remained in frame with V and J, and all other rearrangements were classified as non-productive. Following IMGT convention, CDR3 was defined as the stretch from the second conserved V-encoded cysteine to the conserved J-encoded phenylalanine. Sequences without an unambiguous match to a single V gene segment were excluded from the earlier analysis of several hundred of the donors. In an earlier analysis of several hundred of the donors, V segments were called functional above 56.7% productive rearrangements and were called segregating when the between-donor standard deviation exceeded 5%. To diagnose cytomegalovirus status from the catalog of TCR beta chain sequences, a statistical classification framework was built. In a later analysis, V and J genes were assigned by comparing TCR nucleotide sequences against IMGT/GENE-DB human TR gene sequences. The TCRdist pipeline was used in a later analysis to assign CDR3 sequences and most-parsimonious VDJ recombination scenarios. In a later analysis, every TCR beta chain was defined by the combination of its CDR3 amino acid sequence and its V-gene family, and reads without a unique V-gene family were dropped. A later analysis removed roughly 590 highly shared, low-generation-probability nucleotide sequences to deal with suspected cross-contamination and a sequencing artifact. In a later analysis, a clonal expansion index for each public chain was calculated from normalized within-repertoire ranks of inferred template counts. In a later analysis, generation probabilities were computed using a VDJ recombination model fitted to out-of-frame rearrangements, and the results were checked against IGoR. In a later analysis, TCR-TCR, TCR-HLA and TCR-CMV co-occurrence was scored with hypergeometric tests, and a repertoire-size bias correction was applied to TCR pairs. False discovery rates were estimated in a later analysis by permuting HLA or CMV assignments 20 times. A later analysis grouped co-occurring TCRs with DBSCAN, adding TCRdist sequence similarity when clustering within HLA-allele-positive subsets. For co-occurrence clustering, repertoires with fewer than 30,000 or more than 120,000 public chains were excluded, along with four or five repertoires with anomalous nucleotide sharing. Drawn from immuneACCESS, this table holds only the in-frame rearrangements with V and J called that TCRdb kept. Clones are partly lost; checked studies trace under half to an unresolved V gene and leave the rest unexplained. V and J calls and clone size are those listed in that table; D and trimming were worked out from the DNA. This sample comprises fewer than 150,000 clones, about 80% of them detected only once. The ten top clones hold 2.2% of the sample.

Notes on this clone: No antigen is known for it. No much larger clone is present one base from it, and per-base qualities are unavailable.

The cohort comprised 670 or so healthy bone marrow donors. All cohort members were sampled while nominally healthy, although unrecorded immune exposures were likely present. The donor was CMV seronegative and was included in the group of a few hundred seronegative cohort members. Every donor gave a peripheral blood sample, and the peripheral blood mononuclear cells from that sample were used for TCR beta sequencing. The Qiagen DNeasy Blood Extraction Kit was used to extract genomic DNA from the blood cell samples. The sequencing input was PBMCs. The TCR comes from a man younger than 40 in good health and CMV-seronegative. This chain is built from TRBV5-6 and TRBJ1-6; 9 bases in between match TRBD1. The CDR3 protein sequence reads: CASSQGTGSTYNSPLHF. The nucleotides read TGTGCCAGCAGCCAGGGGACAGGGAGTACCTATAATTCACCCCTCCACTTT.